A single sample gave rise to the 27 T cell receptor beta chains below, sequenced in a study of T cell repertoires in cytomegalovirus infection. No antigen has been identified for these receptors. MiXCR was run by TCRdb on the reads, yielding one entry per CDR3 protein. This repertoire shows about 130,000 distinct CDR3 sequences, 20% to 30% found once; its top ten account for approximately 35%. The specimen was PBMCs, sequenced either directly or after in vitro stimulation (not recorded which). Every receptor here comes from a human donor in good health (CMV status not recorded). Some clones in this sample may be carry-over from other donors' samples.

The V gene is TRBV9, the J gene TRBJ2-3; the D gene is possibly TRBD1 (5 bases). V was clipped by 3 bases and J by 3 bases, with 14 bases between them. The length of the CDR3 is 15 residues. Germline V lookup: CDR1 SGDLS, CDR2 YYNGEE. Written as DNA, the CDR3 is TGTGCCAGCAGCGGGGGCTGGAGCCTTACAGATACGCAGTATTTT. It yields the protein CASSGGWSLTDTQYF. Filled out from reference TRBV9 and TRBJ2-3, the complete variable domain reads DSGVTQTPKHLITATGQRVTLRCSPRSGDLSVYWYQQSLDQGLQFLIQYYNGEERAKGNILERFSAQQFPDLHSELNLSSLELGDSALYFCASSGGWSLTDTQYFGPGTRLTVL.

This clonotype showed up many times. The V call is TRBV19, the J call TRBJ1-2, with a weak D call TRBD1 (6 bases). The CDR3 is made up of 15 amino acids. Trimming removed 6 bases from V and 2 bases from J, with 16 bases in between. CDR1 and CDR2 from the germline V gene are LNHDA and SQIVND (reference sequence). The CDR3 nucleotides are TGTGCCAGTAGCAAATTACAGGGATCAAACTATGGCTACACCTTC. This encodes CASSKLQGSNYGYTF. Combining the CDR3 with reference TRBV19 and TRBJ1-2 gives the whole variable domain DGGITQSPKYLFRKEGQNVTLSCEQNLNHDAMYWYRQDPGQGLRLIYYSQIVNDFQKGDIAEGYSVSREKKESFPLTVTSAQKNPTAFYLCASSKLQGSNYGYTFGSGTRLTVV.

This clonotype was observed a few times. In DNA, the CDR3 is TGTGCCAGTTTTGGCCGGCTGGGGTTCGAGCAGTACTTC. Translating gives CASFGRLGFEQYF. V gene TRBV27 combines with J gene TRBJ2-7; D is undetermined. The V gene's germline CDR1 is MNHEY and CDR2 SMNVEV (reference sequence). The CDR3 extends over 13 amino acids. V lost 9 bases and J lost 6, with 18 bases in between.

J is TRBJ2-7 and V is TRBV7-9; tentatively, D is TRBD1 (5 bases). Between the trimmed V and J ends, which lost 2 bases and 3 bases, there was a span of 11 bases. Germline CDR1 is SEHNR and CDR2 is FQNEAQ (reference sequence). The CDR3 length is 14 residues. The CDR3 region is CASSLRTSYYEQYF. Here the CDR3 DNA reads TGTGCCAGCAGCTTAAGGACATCATACTACGAGCAGTACTTC.

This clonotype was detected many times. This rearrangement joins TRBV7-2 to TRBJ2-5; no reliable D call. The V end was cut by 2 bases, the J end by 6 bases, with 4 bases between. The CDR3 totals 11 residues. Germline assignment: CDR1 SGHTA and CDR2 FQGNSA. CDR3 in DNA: TGTGCCAGCAGCTTAAGAAAGACCCAGTACTTC. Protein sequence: CASSLRKTQYF.

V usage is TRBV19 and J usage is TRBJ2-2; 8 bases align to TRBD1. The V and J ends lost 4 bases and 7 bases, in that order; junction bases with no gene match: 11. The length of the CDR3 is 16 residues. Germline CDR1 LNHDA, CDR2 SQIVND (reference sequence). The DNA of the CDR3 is TGTGCCAGTAGTAATCCCGGACAGGGCTGGATCGGGGAGCTGTTTTTT. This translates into CASSNPGQGWIGELFF.

The CDR3 protein is CASSQDRGTYNSPLHF. The DNA of the CDR3 is TGTGCCAGCAGCCAGGACAGGGGTACCTATAATTCACCCCTCCACTTT. The chain joins TRBV12-3 or TRBV12-4 to TRBJ1-6; 9 bases fit TRBD1. The J segment lost 2 bases and the V segment lost 6 bases, leaving 5 bases of the junction unmatched. The CDR3 runs 16 residues.

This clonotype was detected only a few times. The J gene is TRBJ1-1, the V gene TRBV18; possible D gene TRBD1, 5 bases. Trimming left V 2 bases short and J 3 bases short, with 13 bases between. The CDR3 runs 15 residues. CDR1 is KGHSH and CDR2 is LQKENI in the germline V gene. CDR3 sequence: CASSPIGGWDTEAFF. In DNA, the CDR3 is TGTGCCAGCTCACCAATCGGGGGGTGGGACACTGAAGCTTTCTTT. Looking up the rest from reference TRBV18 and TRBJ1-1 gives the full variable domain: NAGVMQNPRHLVRRRGQEARLRCSPMKGHSHVYWYRQLPEEGLKFMVYLQKENIIDESGMPKERFSAEFPKEGPSILRIQQVVRGDSAAYFCASSPIGGWDTEAFFGQGTRLTVV.

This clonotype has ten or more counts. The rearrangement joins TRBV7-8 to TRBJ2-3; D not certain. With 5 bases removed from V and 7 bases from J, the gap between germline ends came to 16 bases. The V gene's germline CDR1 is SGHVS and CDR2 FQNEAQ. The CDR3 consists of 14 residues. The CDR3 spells CASSPEGRSNTQYF. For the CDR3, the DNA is TGTGCCAGCAGCCCGGAAGGACGATCGAATACGCAGTATTTT. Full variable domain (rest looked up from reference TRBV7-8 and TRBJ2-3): GAGVSQSPRYKVAKRGQDVALRCDPISGHVSLFWYQQALGQGPEFLTYFQNEAQLDKSGLPSDRFFAERPEGSVSTLKIQRTQQEDSAVYLCASSPEGRSNTQYFGPGTRLTVL.

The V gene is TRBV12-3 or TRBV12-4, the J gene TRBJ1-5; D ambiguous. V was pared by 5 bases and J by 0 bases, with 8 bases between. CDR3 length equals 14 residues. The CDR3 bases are TGTGCCAGCAGTAAGGGAGATAGCAATCAGCCCCAGCATTTT. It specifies CASSKGDSNQPQHF.

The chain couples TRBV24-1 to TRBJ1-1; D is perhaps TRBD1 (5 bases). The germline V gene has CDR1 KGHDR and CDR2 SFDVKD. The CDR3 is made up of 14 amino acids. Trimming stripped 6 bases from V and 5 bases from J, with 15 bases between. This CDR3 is CATSTRFGGTEAFF. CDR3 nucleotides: TGTGCCACCAGTACCAGATTCGGGGGGACTGAAGCTTTCTTT.

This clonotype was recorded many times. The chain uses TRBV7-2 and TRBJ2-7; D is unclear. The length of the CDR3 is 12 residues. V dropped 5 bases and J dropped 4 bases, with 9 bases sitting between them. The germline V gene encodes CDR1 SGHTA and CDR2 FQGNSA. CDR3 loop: CASSLKGYEQYF. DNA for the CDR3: TGTGCCAGCAGCCTAAAGGGATACGAGCAGTACTTC.

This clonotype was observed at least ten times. This CDR3 reads CASSTGGQEETQYF. CDR3 in DNA: TGTGCCAGTAGCACCGGGGGACAGGAAGAGACCCAGTACTTC. The gene calls are TRBV19 and TRBJ2-5; 8 bases are shared with TRBD1. CDR1 and CDR2 from the germline V gene are LNHDA and SQIVND (reference sequence). V lost 6 bases, J lost 3 bases, and 6 bases stayed unmatched. The CDR3 runs 14 residues.

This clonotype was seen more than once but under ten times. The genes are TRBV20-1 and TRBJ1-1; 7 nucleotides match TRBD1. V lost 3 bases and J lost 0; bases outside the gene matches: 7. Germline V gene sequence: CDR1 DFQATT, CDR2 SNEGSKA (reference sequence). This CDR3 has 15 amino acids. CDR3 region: CSAREWTGMNTEAFF. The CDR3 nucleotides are TGCAGTGCTAGGGAGTGGACAGGCATGAACACTGAAGCTTTCTTT.

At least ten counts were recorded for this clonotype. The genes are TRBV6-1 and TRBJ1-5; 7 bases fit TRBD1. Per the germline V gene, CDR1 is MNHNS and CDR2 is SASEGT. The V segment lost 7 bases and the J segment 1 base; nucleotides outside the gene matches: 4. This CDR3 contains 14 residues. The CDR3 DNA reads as TGTGCCAGCACCTTGACAGGGAGCAATCAGCCCCAGCATTTT. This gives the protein CASTLTGSNQPQHF.

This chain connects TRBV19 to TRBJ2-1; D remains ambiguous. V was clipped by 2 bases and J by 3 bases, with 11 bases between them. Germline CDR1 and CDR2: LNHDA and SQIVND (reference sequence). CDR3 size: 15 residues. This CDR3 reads CASSIKVGFYNEQFF. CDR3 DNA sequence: TGTGCCAGTAGTATAAAGGTGGGGTTCTACAATGAGCAGTTCTTC.

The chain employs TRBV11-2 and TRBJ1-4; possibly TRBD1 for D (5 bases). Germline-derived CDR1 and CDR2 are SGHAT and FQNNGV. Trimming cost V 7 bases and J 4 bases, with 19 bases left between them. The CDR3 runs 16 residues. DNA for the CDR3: TGTGCCAGCACCCTTCTGGGGCGCATTGTTAATGAAAAACTGTTTTTT. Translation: CASTLLGRIVNEKLFF.

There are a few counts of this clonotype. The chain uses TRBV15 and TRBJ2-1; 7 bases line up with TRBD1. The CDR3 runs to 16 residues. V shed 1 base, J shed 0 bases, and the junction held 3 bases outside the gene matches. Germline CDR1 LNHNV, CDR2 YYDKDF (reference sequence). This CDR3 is CATSRGTGASYNEQFF. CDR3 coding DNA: TGTGCCACCAGCAGAGGAACAGGGGCCTCCTACAATGAGCAGTTCTTC.

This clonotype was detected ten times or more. CDR3 DNA: TGTGCCAGCAGTACCTCCCGGACTAGCGGGAGGGTTAGAGCCTACAATGAGCAGTTCTTC. Its protein product is CASSTSRTSGRVRAYNEQFF. V gene TRBV28 combines with J gene TRBJ2-1; 15 nucleotides line up with TRBD2. Germline assignment: CDR1 MDHEN and CDR2 SYDVKM. The CDR3 is made up of 20 amino acids. With 5 bases clipped from V and 2 bases from J, the junction kept 13 bases outside the gene matches.

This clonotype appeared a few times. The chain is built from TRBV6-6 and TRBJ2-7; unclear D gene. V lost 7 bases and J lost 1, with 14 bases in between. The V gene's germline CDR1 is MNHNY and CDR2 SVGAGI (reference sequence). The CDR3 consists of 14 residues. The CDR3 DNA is TGTGCCAGCACCCTAACGTGGGGATCCTACGAGCAGTACGTC. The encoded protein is CASTLTWGSYEQYV.

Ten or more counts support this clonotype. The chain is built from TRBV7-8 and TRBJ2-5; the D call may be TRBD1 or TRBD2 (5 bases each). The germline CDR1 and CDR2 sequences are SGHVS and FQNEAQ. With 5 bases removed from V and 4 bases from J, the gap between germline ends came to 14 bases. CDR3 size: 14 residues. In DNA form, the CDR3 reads TGTGCCAGCAGCCAGGGTTGGGGACGAGAGACCCAGTACTTC. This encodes CASSQGWGRETQYF. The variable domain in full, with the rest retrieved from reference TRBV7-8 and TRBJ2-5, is GAGVSQSPRYKVAKRGQDVALRCDPISGHVSLFWYQQALGQGPEFLTYFQNEAQLDKSGLPSDRFFAERPEGSVSTLKIQRTQQEDSAVYLCASSQGWGRETQYFGPGTRLLVL.

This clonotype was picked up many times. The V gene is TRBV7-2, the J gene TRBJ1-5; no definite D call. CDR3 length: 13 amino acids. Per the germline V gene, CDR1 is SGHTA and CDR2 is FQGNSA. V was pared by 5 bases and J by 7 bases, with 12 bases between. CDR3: CASSLYAGQPQHF. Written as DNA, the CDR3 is TGTGCCAGCAGCCTCTACGCGGGGCAGCCCCAGCATTTT.

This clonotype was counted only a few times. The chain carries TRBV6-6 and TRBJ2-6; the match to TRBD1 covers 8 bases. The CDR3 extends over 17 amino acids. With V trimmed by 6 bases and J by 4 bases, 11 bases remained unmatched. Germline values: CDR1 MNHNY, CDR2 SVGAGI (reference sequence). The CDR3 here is CASSPDRGTSGANVLTF. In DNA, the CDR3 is TGTGCCAGCAGCCCCGACAGGGGTACATCCGGGGCCAACGTCCTGACTTTC.

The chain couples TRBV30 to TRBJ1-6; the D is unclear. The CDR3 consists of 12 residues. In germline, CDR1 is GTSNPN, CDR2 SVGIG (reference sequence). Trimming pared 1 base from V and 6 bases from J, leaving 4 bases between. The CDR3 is CAWSELNSPLHF. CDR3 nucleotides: TGTGCCTGGAGTGAACTTAATTCACCCCTCCACTTT.

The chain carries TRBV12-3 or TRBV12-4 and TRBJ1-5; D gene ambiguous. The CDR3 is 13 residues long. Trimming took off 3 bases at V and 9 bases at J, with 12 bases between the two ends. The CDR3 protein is CASSFTISGPQHF. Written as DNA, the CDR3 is TGTGCCAGCAGTTTCACCATCTCGGGGCCCCAGCATTTT.

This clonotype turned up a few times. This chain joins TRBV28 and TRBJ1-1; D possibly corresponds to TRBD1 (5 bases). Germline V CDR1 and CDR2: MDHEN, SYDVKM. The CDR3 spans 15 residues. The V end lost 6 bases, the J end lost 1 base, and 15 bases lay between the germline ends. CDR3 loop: CASSPGGAQNTEAFF. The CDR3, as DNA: TGTGCCAGCAGCCCCGGAGGGGCACAGAACACTGAAGCTTTCTTT. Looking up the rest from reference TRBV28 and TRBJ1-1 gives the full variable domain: DVKVTQSSRYLVKRTGEKVFLECVQDMDHENMFWYRQDPGLGLRLIYFSYDVKMKEKGDIPEGYSVSREKKERFSLILESASTNQTSMYLCASSPGGAQNTEAFFGQGTRLTVV.

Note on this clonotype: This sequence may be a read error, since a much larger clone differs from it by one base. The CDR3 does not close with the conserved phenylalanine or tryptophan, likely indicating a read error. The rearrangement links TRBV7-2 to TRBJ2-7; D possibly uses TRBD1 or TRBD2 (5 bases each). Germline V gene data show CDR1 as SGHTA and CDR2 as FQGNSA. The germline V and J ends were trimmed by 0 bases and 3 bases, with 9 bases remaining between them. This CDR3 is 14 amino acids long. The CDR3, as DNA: TGTGCCAGCAGCTTAGCGGGGGTGATCTACGAGCAGTACTAC. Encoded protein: CASSLAGVIYEQYY.